This TCR beta chain comes out of a study of T-cell memory formation after mild COVID-19 listed by TCRdb under 2021. For context, the study as a whole: Most TCR sequence clusters were specific to one of the two donors. Two young, previously healthy adult volunteers, one female and one male, were included in the cohort. T-cell clones expanding and contracting after mild COVID-19 in a couple of donors were tracked by longitudinal TCRalpha and TCRbeta repertoire sequencing.

Ficoll-Paque density gradient centrifugation was the method used to isolate PBMCs. Here is what the overall study found, with its caveats: Only a couple of mild cases were covered in the study, and larger cohorts including severe cases with pre-infection samples were considered necessary. SARS-CoV-2 specificity of the second-wave clones peaking on day 37 was not confirmed. From day 15 to 85, contracting clones showed balanced CD4/CD8 phenotypes, whereas a second wave of clones that expanded from day 15 to 37 leaned towards CD4+. Some responding clones were detected in pre-infection memory, suggesting pre-existing cross-reactive memory T cells joined the SARS-CoV-2 response. Contracting CD4+ clones appeared mostly in the CM and EM memory subsets, whereas CD8+ clones were enriched in EMRA.

Comments on this clonotype: The antigen this receptor binds is unknown. No base qualities exist here, and no much larger clone lies one base off it.

The reads were generated on an Illumina NovaSeq 6000. cDNA libraries for TCRalpha and TCRbeta were prepared by 5'RACE using constant-segment primers, with sample barcodes and unique molecular identifiers added. Trizol reagent was used to extract RNA from every sample. Library amplification was performed in two PCR steps, and a second sample barcode and Illumina TruSeq adapters were introduced in the second step. Libraries were sequenced on an Illumina NovaSeq with 2 x 150 bp paired-end reads. The authors' analysis ran thus. Reads were demultiplexed and collapsed into UMI-guided consensus sequences with migec v1.2.7. With mixcr v2.1.11, UMI consensuses were aligned to TRA and TRB V and J templates and assembled into clonotypes. A clonotype was counted as expanded or contracted only if both edgeR and NoisET called the change significant, with noise models trained on biological replicates. For edgeR calls, the thresholds were a false discovery rate-adjusted p below 0.01 and a log2 fold-change of 1. As an exploratory analysis of dynamics, max-normalized trajectories of the 1000 most abundant clonotypes were examined by PCA with hierarchical clustering. Separately sequenced CD4+ and CD8+ repertoires were used to assign a CD4 or CD8 phenotype to each responding clone. TCRdb trimmed public reads at Q25 via fastp, called clones via MiXCR and kept in-frame beta chains. A single entry per CDR3 protein holds the most common genes and DNA from its merged rows. TCRdb's processing, not the authors', yielded these V and J calls. This sample holds roughly 29,000 distinct CDR3 sequences; roughly 12% were observed only once. About 16% of the sample goes to the ten largest clones.

CDR1 and CDR2 are drawn from the germline V gene (reference sequence): LNHDA, SQIVND. The V and J ends are trimmed by 6 bases and 4 bases, leaving 10 bases between them. Its CDR3 holds 13 amino acids, cysteine through phenylalanine. The DNA shown is the 39-base CDR3, in frame from base 1. The sample consisted of PBMCs or a T cell subset sorted from them (not recorded which). In this chain, TRBV19 is recombined with TRBJ2-1; a confident D gene designation cannot be given. The sequence was obtained from an adult woman who had mild COVID-19 (a few samples of this study predate the infection). The sample titles of this study are shuffled in the database, so cell type and time point are left out; the donor was told from shared clones. The DNA reads TGTGCCAGTAGGCAGTTAGATTACAATGAGCAGTTCTTC. Its product reads: CASRQLDYNEQFF.